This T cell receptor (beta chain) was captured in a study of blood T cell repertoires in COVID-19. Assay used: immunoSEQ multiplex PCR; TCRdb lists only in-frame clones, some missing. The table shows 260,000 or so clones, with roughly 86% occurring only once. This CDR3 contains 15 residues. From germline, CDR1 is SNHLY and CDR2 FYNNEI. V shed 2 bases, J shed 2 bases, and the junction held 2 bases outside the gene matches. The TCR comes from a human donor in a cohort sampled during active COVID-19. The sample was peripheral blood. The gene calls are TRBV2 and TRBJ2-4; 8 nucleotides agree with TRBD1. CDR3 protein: CASSEQGASKNIQYF. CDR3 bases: TGTGCCAGCAGTGAACAGGGGGCCTCCAAAAACATTCAGTACTTC.